Listed below are T cell receptor beta chains from one sample, sequenced in a study of blood T cell repertoires in COVID-19. Generated by immunoSEQ multiplex PCR, the TCRdb table keeps only in-frame clones and is missing some. The sample carries a few hundred thousand clones, around 85% recorded once. The specimen was peripheral blood. These receptors all come from a woman aged 18-30 years with acute or convalescent COVID-19. The CDR3 runs from the conserved cysteine through the conserved F or W.

TRBJ1-4 TRBV28 CASSPYRGENEKLFF
TRBJ1-5 TRBV19 CASSDQGYQPQHF
TRBJ1-1 TRBV20-1 CSASEGAGNTEAFF
TRBJ1-6 TRBV9 CASSVGSGRPLHF
TRBJ2-1 TRBV2 CASVQGYEQFF
TRBJ1-2 TRBV27 CASSLTGASYGYTF
TRBJ1-3 TRBV6-6 CASSTLRRGSGNTIYF
TRBJ2-2 TRBV28 CATITLNTGELFF
TRBJ2-5 TRBV9 CASSVAGRGGGTQYF
TRBJ1-1 TRBV9 CASSAGGGGTEAFF
TRBJ2-5 TRBV28 CASSLWASGSGHQETQYF
TRBJ2-1 TRBV28 CASSSDRDEQFF
TRBJ1-2 TRBV9 CASSVEVSGQLYGYTF
TRBJ2-3 TRBV19 CASKDRGVSDTQYF
TRBJ1-6 TRBV2 CARQSDNSPLHF
TRBJ1-3 TRBV29-1 CSVELPSGNTIYF
TRBJ2-6 TRBV2 CATTFSGANVLTF
TRBJ2-5 TRBV7-9 CASTGQAVEETQYF
TRBJ2-6 TRBV5-1 CASSLAGVLGSGANVLTF
TRBJ2-3 TRBV6-4 CASSKTSGTDTQYF
TRBJ2-7 TRBV15 CATSRGQGSAYEQYF
TRBJ2-5 TRBV4-1 CASSQESPGWQETQYF
TRBJ1-1 TRBV5-6 CASSLAGVMNTEAFF
TRBJ1-5 TRBV28 CASRPDRGRDQPQHF
TRBJ1-1 TRBV6-5 CASRPPGGGGTEAFF
TRBJ1-2 TRBV5-1 CASSLGTDRGVYGYTF
TRBJ1-6 TRBV6-5 CATRRGSKSPLHF
TRBJ2-7 TRBV29-1 CSGASLGATYEQYF
TRBJ1-2 TRBV4-1 CASSQEFSRQGVDGYTF
TRBJ1-1 TRBV23-1 CASSQIRGPTEAFF
TRBJ1-5 TRBV11-2 CASSREGGSNQPQHF
TRBJ1-1 TRBV15 CATSRVQGMNTEAFF
TRBJ1-2 TRBV7-3 CASSQSRDGGLGGYTF
TRBJ2-1 TRBV19 CASSIGRGQDEQFF
TRBJ1-2 TRBV27 CASSPRVNYGYTF
TRBJ2-7 TRBV7-9 CASEGKLTYEQYF
TRBJ2-1 TRBV30 CAWSVWGGSEQFF
TRBJ2-5 TRBV5-1 CASSLNAGQLETQYF
TRBJ1-1 TRBV10-1 CATPQNTEAFF
TRBJ1-5 TRBV28 CASSSTGGRIQPQHF